Shown below are 4 T cell receptor beta chains from a single sample sequenced in a study of sequential checkpoint blockade in melanoma. The repertoire was sequenced with immunoSEQ multiplex PCR; TCRdb's copy has only in-frame clones and lacks some. Among about 4,900 clones listed, approximately 35% were seen once. As to treatment: randomized to nivolumab then ipilimumab (arm A) or the reverse (arm B). Sequenced material: tumor tissue (inferred from file names), taken from a patient given nivolumab and ipilimumab in sequence. These receptors all come from a human donor with melanoma.

V is TRBV19 and J is TRBJ2-7; D not resolved. In germline, CDR1 is LNHDA, CDR2 SQIVND (reference sequence). Trimming took 7 bases from V and 2 from J, leaving 18 bases between them. The CDR3 sequence is 15 residues long. The CDR3 coding sequence is TGTGCCAGTATTGGGTCTGGTAAGGTAACCTACGAGCAGTACTTC. Translation: CASIGSGKVTYEQYF.

The chain couples TRBV12-5 to TRBJ2-1; D may be TRBD1 (6 bases). CDR3 length equals 18 residues. From germline, CDR1 is LGHNT and CDR2 FRNRAP. V was cut by 0 bases and J by 3 bases, with 18 bases left in between. This chain's CDR3 is CASGLVLVGQGHYNEQFF. The CDR3 DNA reads TGTGCTAGTGGTTTGGTACTAGTAGGGCAGGGACACTACAATGAGCAGTTCTTC.

In its sample, this clone ranks as medium-sized. This chain uses TRBV6-8 with TRBJ2-7; maybe TRBD2 (6 bases). CDR3 length: 12 amino acids. V was clipped by 2 bases and J by 4 bases, with 6 bases between them. Germline V gene sequence: CDR1 MNHGY, CDR2 SAAAGT. Here the CDR3 reads CASSYAGYEQYF. The CDR3 nucleotides read TGTGCCAGCAGTTACGCGGGGTACGAGCAGTACTTC.

This chain uses TRBV19 with TRBJ2-3, with 10 bases matching TRBD2. Per germline, CDR1 LNHDA and CDR2 SQIVND (reference sequence). There are 16 residues in the CDR3. V dropped 7 bases and J dropped 4; count of bases not matched to a gene: 11. CDR3 DNA: TGTGCCAGTACCCTCGTTATTAGCGGGGGGCCAGATACGCAGTATTTT. Amino acids: CASTLVISGGPDTQYF.